Here is one T cell receptor beta chain with its context. The source of the sample is a study of CD8 T cells in Susac syndrome. Reverse transcription of roughly 0.5 to 1 ug RNA was carried out with random hexamers. A multiplex approach, immunoSEQ multiplex PCR, amplified TCR beta CDR3 across 54 Vbeta and 13 Jbeta. TCRdb reprocessed the immunoSEQ multiplex PCR reads with MiXCR, giving one entry per CDR3 protein. Here the sample spans under 200,000 distinct CDR3 sequences, 85% to 95% being singletons. V gave up 3 bases and J gave up 1 base, with 14 bases separating them. The CDR3 sequence is 16 residues long. Germline values: CDR1 SGDLS, CDR2 YYNGEE. Sequencing of TCR beta, carried out with a high-throughput approach, was applied to CD8+ and CD4+ T cells from the blood. Under recently defined diagnostic criteria, the patients with Susac syndrome qualified as having definite or probable disease. TEMRA cells were FACS-enriched, with CD8+ and CD4+ T cells isolated negatively.

The rearrangement links TRBV9 to TRBJ2-1; the D gene is possibly TRBD2 (5 bases). This TCR was recovered from a human donor with Susac syndrome. The sample consisted of CD4+ T cells from PBMCs. The CDR3 DNA follows: TGTGCCAGCAGCGCCGGGCTCAGCGGTTCCTACAATGAGCAGTTCTTC. Residues: CASSAGLSGSYNEQFF.